The next 9 T cell receptor beta chains were all read from a single sample in a study of blood T cells in healthy people across ages. The second PCR ran about 6 to 12 cycles with a sample-barcoded 5' primer and J-beta primers. TCRdb re-called the 5' RACE reads through MiXCR, storing one row per CDR3 protein. Among about 680,000 distinct CDR3 sequences listed, approximately 49% were seen once. The sequencing input was blood. The receptors were gathered from an older woman in good health.

The V call is TRBV6-1, the J call TRBJ2-6, with 7 positions matching TRBD1. The CDR3 loop spans 18 amino acids. The J segment lost 0 bases and the V segment lost 5 bases, leaving 10 bases of the junction unmatched. CDR1 is MNHNS, CDR2 SASEGT, per germline. Here the CDR3 reads CASSPQPGQISGANVLTF. The CDR3, as DNA: TGTGCCAGCAGTCCCCAACCGGGACAGATCTCTGGGGCCAACGTCCTGACTTTC.

The gene calls are TRBV7-2 and TRBJ1-2; no clear D gene. The germline V gene has CDR1 SGHTA and CDR2 FQGNSA. The CDR3 is 14 residues long. V lost 3 bases and J 4 bases, leaving 12 bases between the germline ends. CDR3 sequence (DNA): TGTGCCAGCAGCTTGACTCAGACTTTCTATGGCTACACCTTC. It codes for CASSLTQTFYGYTF.

This chain connects TRBV9 to TRBJ2-5; maybe TRBD2 (5 bases). CDR1 is SGDLS and CDR2 is YYNGEE in the germline V gene. The CDR3 length is 14 residues. Trimming took 0 bases from V and 4 from J, leaving 10 bases between them. DNA for the CDR3: TGTGCCAGCAGCGTAGGTTCTAGCCGAGAGACCCAGTACTTC. Protein product: CASSVGSSRETQYF.

The chain uses TRBV4-1 and TRBJ2-1; TRBD2 aligns across 8 bases. The CDR3 totals 16 residues. V shed 0 bases and J 4 bases; nucleotides not matched to a gene: 5. The germline V gene has CDR1 MGHRA and CDR2 YSYEKL. This CDR3 reads CASSQDVGTRYNEQFF. The CDR3 bases are TGCGCCAGCAGCCAAGATGTCGGGACTAGATACAATGAGCAGTTCTTC.

The chain recombines TRBV9 with TRBJ2-2; 8 bases align to TRBD2. CDR1 is SGDLS, CDR2 YYNGEE, per germline. The CDR3 covers 16 residues. Trimming took 0 bases from V and 3 from J; bases not matched to a gene: 4. Written as DNA, the CDR3 is TGTGCCAGCAGCGTAGTTGGGACTAGAGACACCGGGGAGCTGTTTTTT. Protein sequence: CASSVVGTRDTGELFF. The full variable domain, completed using reference TRBV9 and TRBJ2-2, is DSGVTQTPKHLITATGQRVTLRCSPRSGDLSVYWYQQSLDQGLQFLIQYYNGEERAKGNILERFSAQQFPDLHSELNLSSLELGDSALYFCASSVVGTRDTGELFFGEGSRLTVL.

J is TRBJ2-3 and V is TRBV20-1, with a weak D call TRBD2 (7 bases). Germline V lookup: CDR1 DFQATT, CDR2 SNEGSKA (reference sequence). This CDR3 has 14 amino acids. Trimming cost V 5 bases and J 0 bases, with 12 bases left between them. DNA of the CDR3: TGCAGTGCTGGGGGGGGCCTCAGCACAGATACGCAGTATTTT. This gives the protein CSAGGGLSTDTQYF.

V is TRBV25-1 and J is TRBJ1-2; TRBD1 is a possible D gene (6 bases). Germline CDR1 is MGHDK and CDR2 is SYGVNS. The CDR3 is made up of 12 amino acids. Trimming took 3 bases from V and 10 from J, leaving 12 bases between them. CDR3 bases: TGTGCCAGCAGTGATTCCCCGGGACACTACACCTTC. Translated, it gives CASSDSPGHYTF.

The V gene is TRBV29-1, the J gene TRBJ2-3, with D tentatively TRBD2 (6 bases). Germline V gene lookup returns CDR1 SQVTM and CDR2 ANQGSEA. CDR3 length equals 10 residues. V was trimmed by 6 bases and J by 10 bases, leaving 11 bases between them. This chain's CDR3 is CSVAREPQYF. CDR3 DNA sequence: TGCAGCGTAGCCCGGGAGCCGCAGTATTTT.

J is TRBJ2-7 and V is TRBV5-1; D not resolved. The V end was cut by 0 bases, the J end by 2 bases, with 9 bases between. The germline V gene encodes CDR1 SGHRS and CDR2 YFSETQ. The CDR3 is made up of 14 amino acids. For the CDR3, the DNA is TGCGCCAGCAGCTTGGCTACAGCAGCCTACGAGCAGTACTTC. Protein product: CASSLATAAYEQYF. Combining the CDR3 with reference TRBV5-1 and TRBJ2-7 gives the whole variable domain KAGVTQTPRYLIKTRGQQVTLSCSPISGHRSVSWYQQTPGQGLQFLFEYFSETQRNKGNFPGRFSGRQFSNSRSEMNVSTLELGDSALYLCASSLATAAYEQYFGPGTRLTVT.